This TCR beta chain was obtained from a study of sequential checkpoint blockade in melanoma (dated by TCRdb to between 2018 and 2021). Background on the whole study: In a 1:1 randomization, patients received either first-line nivolumab then ipilimumab (arm A) or ipilimumab then nivolumab (arm B). Both trial sequences were followed by maintenance nivolumab. Points the paper makes about the study in general: The model for predicting response that combines TCR metrics with mutation burden needs to be validated in larger, independent patient cohorts.

TCRbeta CDR3 regions were immunosequenced from genomic DNA with the immunoSEQ Assay. Prior to high-throughput sequencing, genomic DNA was amplified by bias-controlled multiplex PCR. The authors processed their data as follows. To quantify the absolute abundance of each unique TCRbeta CDR3 region, the sequences were collapsed and filtered. Clonality was defined as 1 minus Pielou's evenness and was calculated using productive rearrangements only. Clones with significantly greater frequencies in on-treatment versus baseline samples were identified using a previously published method. In its TCRdb copy, this immuneACCESS table keeps in-frame sequences only and misses some clones. Where compared with another copy, unresolved V genes explain less than half of these, and the others have no known cause. V and J calls and clone size are copied from that table; D and trimming were computed from the DNA. The sample yields approximately 5,200 clones; 60% to 75% were counted once. The ten most abundant clones make up more than 25% of the sample.

The sample's treatment or condition label, decoded: randomized to nivolumab then ipilimumab (arm A) or the reverse (arm B). No trial patient had received prior DNA-damaging chemotherapy. A FACS Aria II flow cytometer was used to sort live CD3+CD8+ cells that were negative for CD19 and CD56 from thawed PBMCs. Samples came from patients with melanoma in CheckMate 064, a randomized, open-label phase II trial of sequential checkpoint blockade. Leukapheresis was used to collect peripheral blood mononuclear cells, which were then purified with Ficoll-Paque and frozen in human serum with about 10% DMSO. Immediately after sorting, the purity of the sorted blood CD3+CD8+ cells was confirmed to be >95%, and DNA was then extracted. To note about this clone: It lacks a known antigen. No base quality information exists; no much larger clone differs at one position.

Deletion took 3 bases off V and 1 base off J, with a span of 15 bases between the germline ends. From its cysteine to its phenylalanine, the CDR3 spans 16 amino acids. CDR3 DNA only is kept here, 48 bases in frame from base 1. CDR1 LNHDA and CDR2 SQIVND were looked up in the germline V gene (reference sequence). The receptor's source is a human donor with melanoma. The chain is assembled from TRBV19 and TRBJ1-2; 6 matching bases give a weak D call of TRBD1. Material: CD8+ T cells sorted from blood (inferred from file names), obtained from a patient given nivolumab and ipilimumab in sequence. The CDR3 loop reads CASSIGEGEHNYGYTF. The nucleotides read TGTGCCAGTAGTATTGGTGAGGGGGAACATAACTATGGCTACACCTTC.